Each of the 10 T cell receptor beta chains below was sequenced from the same sample in a study of a mutant IDH1 vaccine in newly diagnosed glioma. For these TCRs, the target antigens are not known. Assay: immunoSEQ multiplex PCR; the TCRdb copy retains only in-frame clones and omits some. This sample has about 40,000 clones, with approximately 91% found just once. Specified time point: week 5, during vaccination. Vaccination comprised doses that each held 300 ug of mutant IDH1 20-mer peptide, plus topical imiquimod. The source material was PBMCs, sampled from a glioma patient whose treatment included an IDH1 peptide vaccine. These receptors were taken from a man in his forties or fifties with glioma.

This clone was seen a single time. In DNA form, the CDR3 reads TGTGCCAGCAGTGAAGGGGGGCTCCAAGAGACCCAGTACTTC. Translation: CASSEGGLQETQYF. The chain employs TRBV2 and TRBJ2-5; D might be TRBD1 (6 bases). Per the germline V gene, CDR1 is SNHLY and CDR2 is FYNNEI. The V end lost 1 base, the J end lost 1 base, and 7 bases lay between the germline ends. The CDR3 covers 14 residues.

The chain couples TRBV29-1 to TRBJ1-2; a possible D gene is TRBD1 (5 bases). Per the germline V gene, CDR1 is SQVTM and CDR2 is ANQGSEA. V dropped 0 bases and J dropped 2 bases, with 19 bases sitting between them. The CDR3 is 17 residues long. This chain's CDR3 is CSVEDPWSGRANYGYTF. The CDR3 coding sequence is TGCAGCGTTGAAGATCCCTGGTCGGGCAGGGCCAACTATGGCTACACCTTC. Based on the CDR3 plus reference TRBV29-1 and TRBJ1-2, the full variable domain is SAVISQKPSRDICQRGTSLTIQCQVDSQVTMMFWYRQQPGQSLTLIATANQGSEATYESGFVIDKFPISRPNLTFSTLTVSNMSPEDSSIYLCSVEDPWSGRANYGYTFGSGTRLTVV.

This clone was seen once. The chain recombines TRBV4-1 with TRBJ2-4; D remains ambiguous. Germline CDR1 and CDR2: MGHRA and YSYEKL. V was pared by 0 bases and J by 0 bases, with 12 bases between. There are 17 residues in the CDR3. The CDR3 reads CASSQDMESLAKNIQYF. CDR3 nucleotide sequence: TGCGCCAGCAGCCAAGACATGGAATCGCTAGCCAAAAACATTCAGTACTTC.

The chain couples TRBV28 to TRBJ2-1, with D hard to call. Trimming left V 8 bases short and J 0 bases short, with 2 bases between. Germline V gene data show CDR1 as MDHEN and CDR2 as SYDVKM. The CDR3 runs 11 residues. CDR3 DNA sequence: TGTGCCAGCCGCTCCTACAATGAGCAGTTCTTC. The encoded protein is CASRSYNEQFF.

This sequence joins TRBV21-1 and TRBJ2-2; TRBD2, the table's D call, lacks a check against the DNA. TRBV21-1 is a pseudogene segment. The CDR3 consists of 20 residues. CDR3: CASSKRASGRAVRGTGELFF. In DNA form, the CDR3 reads TGTGCCAGCAGCAAAAGGGCTAGCGGGAGGGCCGTTCGCGGCACCGGGGAGCTGTTTTTT.

J is TRBJ1-1 and V is TRBV7-9, with 8 bases matching TRBD1. Looked up from germline, CDR1 is SEHNR and CDR2 is FQNEAQ (reference sequence). The CDR3 covers 15 residues. V trimming: 5 bases; J trimming: 1 base; junction bases outside the gene matches: 6. In nucleotides, the CDR3 is TGTGCCAGCAGCACCTGGACAGGGCCGAACACTGAAGCTTTCTTT. This gives the protein CASSTWTGPNTEAFF.

This clone ranks as medium-sized. The genes are TRBV7-9 and TRBJ1-1; D uncertain. Trimming removed 6 bases from V and 4 bases from J, with 15 bases in between. The CDR3 has 14 amino acids. Germline V gives CDR1 SEHNR, CDR2 FQNEAQ (reference sequence). The CDR3 reads CASSQEGVGTEAFF. DNA for the CDR3: TGTGCCAGCAGTCAGGAGGGTGTGGGCACTGAAGCTTTCTTT.

V is TRBV27 and J is TRBJ1-1; D gene ambiguous. The CDR3 covers 12 residues. Germline V gene data show CDR1 as MNHEY and CDR2 as SMNVEV (reference sequence). The CDR3 loop reads CARIGRSTEAFF. As DNA, the CDR3 is TGTGCGCGAATAGGGAGGTCCACTGAAGCTTTCTTT.

The chain recombines TRBV6-5 with TRBJ2-2; no clear D. This CDR3 spans 12 amino acids. The V gene's germline CDR1 is MNHEY and CDR2 SVGAGI. Trimming stripped 10 bases from V and 3 bases from J, with 9 bases between. CDR3 sequence reads: CATTRDTGELFF. The CDR3, as DNA: TGTGCCACCACCCGGGACACCGGGGAGCTGTTTTTT.

The rearrangement joins TRBV28 to TRBJ2-5, with D hard to call. The V end lost 6 bases, the J end lost 1 base, and 3 bases lay between the germline ends. Germline V gives CDR1 MDHEN, CDR2 SYDVKM. The CDR3 is 11 amino acids. CDR3 DNA: TGTGCCAGCAGATCCCAAGAGACCCAGTACTTC. It codes for CASRSQETQYF.